The rows below give T cell receptor beta chains drawn from one sample of a study of cytomegalovirus exposure and HLA in healthy donors. Profiling relied on immunoSEQ multiplex PCR, and the TCRdb table lists in-frame clones only, not all of them. The sample lists approximately 150,000 clones; roughly 80% were seen once. Sequencing was performed on PBMCs. Every receptor here comes from a man aged 18 to 30 in good health and CMV-seropositive. Both conserved end residues are part of each CDR3. Fields, in order: D gene, J gene, CDR3 length, clone size, V gene, CDR3 protein, CDR3 DNA. D genes are given only for firm matches. Part of the rows lack a size; the others show once, few, many or a class for expanded clones.

>.|TRBJ1-5|13|.|TRBV28
CASSLSSNQPQHF
TGTGCCAGCAGTTTATCAAGCAATCAGCCCCAGCATTTT
>.|TRBJ2-7|13|few|TRBV28
CASGRDYSYEQYF
TGTGCCAGCGGCCGAGACTATTCCTACGAGCAGTACTTC
>TRBD1|TRBJ2-1|15|.|TRBV18
CASSPRKNRGHEQFF
TGTGCCAGCTCACCGAGAAAAAACAGGGGGCATGAGCAGTTCTTC
>TRBD1|TRBJ1-2|14|.|TRBV14
CASSPGQGYYGYTF
TGTGCCAGCAGCCCGGGACAGGGTTACTATGGCTACACCTTC
>.|TRBJ1-1|14|.|TRBV6-1
CASSPQVSNTEAFF
TGTGCCAGCAGTCCACAGGTTTCGAACACTGAAGCTTTCTTT
>.|TRBJ1-4|15|few|TRBV5-6
CSSSITGRAGEKLFF
TGTTCCAGCAGCATCACAGGGAGGGCGGGTGAAAAACTGTTTTTT
>TRBD2|TRBJ2-7|14|.|TRBV30
CAWSDVAGGYEQYF
TGTGCCTGGAGCGACGTCGCGGGAGGGTACGAGCAGTACTTC
>.|TRBJ2-6|18|.|TRBV18
CASSPLSAGNSGANVLTF
TGTGCCAGCTCACCACTCTCAGCAGGGAACTCTGGGGCCAACGTCCTGACTTTC
>.|TRBJ2-5|14|.|TRBV6-1
CASSVLRVGETQYF
TGTGCCAGCAGTGTACTCAGGGTGGGAGAGACCCAGTACTTC
>.|TRBJ2-5|12|.|TRBV5-1
CASSPQEKTQYF
TGCGCCAGCAGCCCACAGGAAAAGACCCAGTACTTC
>.|TRBJ2-1|15|.|TRBV6-4
CASSDLARPYNEQFF
TGTGCCAGCAGTGACCTGGCCCGTCCCTACAATGAGCAGTTCTTC
>.|TRBJ2-5|11|.|TRBV9
CASSGEETQYF
TGTGCCAGCAGCGGCGAAGAGACCCAGTACTTC
>TRBD2|TRBJ2-7|14|.|TRBV6-6
CASSYREGRYEQYF
TGTGCCAGCAGTTACCGGGAGGGAAGGTACGAGCAGTACTTC
>.|TRBJ2-3|11|.|TRBV20-1
CSASHTDTQYF
TGCAGTGCATCCCACACAGATACGCAGTATTTT
>.|TRBJ1-1|14|.|TRBV6-1
CASIYRQINTEAFF
TGTGCCAGCATATATAGACAGATTAACACTGAAGCTTTCTTT
>.|TRBJ1-4|14|.|TRBV28
CASSSTYGGEKLFF
TGTGCCAGCAGTTCCACCTACGGCGGTGAAAAACTGTTTTTT
>.|TRBJ2-7|12|.|TRBV7-9
CAGSLLSYEQYF
TGTGCCGGCAGCTTACTGTCCTACGAGCAGTACTTC
>.|TRBJ1-5|16|few|TRBV5-4
CASSLAGGDGNQPQHF
TGTGCCAGCAGCTTGGCCGGGGGGGATGGCAATCAGCCCCAGCATTTT
>TRBD1|TRBJ2-7|14|.|TRBV27
CASSLTGGIYEQYF
TGTGCCAGCAGTCTAACAGGGGGGATCTACGAGCAGTACTTC
>TRBD1|TRBJ2-3|15|few|TRBV7-2
CASSPGQGTADTQYF
TGTGCCAGCAGCCCCGGACAGGGGACGGCAGATACGCAGTATTTT
>.|TRBJ2-7|13|.|TRBV7-6
CASSPQGGYEQYF
TGTGCCAGCAGCCCACAGGGTGGCTACGAGCAGTACTTC
>TRBD2|TRBJ2-7|16|few|TRBV19
CASSPQPGLAPDEQYF
TGTGCCAGTAGTCCACAACCGGGACTAGCGCCAGACGAGCAGTACTTC
>TRBD1|TRBJ1-5|15|.|TRBV19
CTSLKDRDSHQPQHF
TGTACCAGCCTTAAAGACCGGGACAGCCATCAGCCCCAGCATTTT
>TRBD2|TRBJ2-7|15|.|TRBV5-6
CASSLGLAGVYEQYF
TGTGCCAGCAGCTTGGGACTAGCGGGAGTCTACGAGCAGTACTTC
>.|TRBJ2-6|18|.|TRBV30
CAWTDVGRKGSGANVLTF
TGTGCCTGGACAGATGTGGGGCGCAAAGGGTCTGGGGCCAACGTCCTGACTTTC
>.|TRBJ2-7|14|few|TRBV28
CASSSLAGSYEQYF
TGTGCCAGCAGTTCTCTGGCGGGGTCCTACGAGCAGTACTTC
>.|TRBJ2-1|14|.|TRBV5-5
CASSLAGLNNEQFF
TGTGCCAGCAGCTTGGCAGGACTAAACAATGAGCAGTTCTTC
>TRBD1|TRBJ1-4|16|.|TRBV15
CATSRPQGADREKLFF
TGTGCCACCAGCAGACCCCAGGGGGCGGATCGTGAAAAACTGTTTTTT
>TRBD2|TRBJ2-3|16|once|TRBV23-1
CASLPGSGIEGDTQYF
TGCGCCAGCCTTCCAGGTAGCGGGATTGAGGGGGATACGCAGTATTTT
>TRBD2|TRBJ2-1|15|.|TRBV15
CATSRASGGYNEQFF
TGTGCCACCAGCAGAGCTAGCGGGGGCTACAATGAGCAGTTCTTC
>TRBD2|TRBJ2-1|15|.|TRBV2
CASSAFLAAGNEQFF
TGTGCCAGCAGTGCCTTCCTAGCGGCGGGGAATGAGCAGTTCTTC
>.|TRBJ2-5|16|.|TRBV15
CATSQDMPRSQETQYF
TGTGCCACCAGCCAGGACATGCCGCGGAGCCAAGAGACCCAGTACTTC
>TRBD1|TRBJ1-5|17|.|TRBV4-1
CASSPETGTGGVQPQHF
TGCGCCAGCAGCCCAGAGACCGGGACAGGGGGCGTTCAGCCCCAGCATTTT
>.|TRBJ1-5|15|.|TRBV10-2
CASSAGTMGGQPQHF
TGCGCCAGCAGTGCCGGGACGATGGGGGGTCAGCCCCAGCATTTT
>TRBD1|TRBJ2-7|20|few|TRBV28
CASSLLWGQGIGETAYEQYF
TGTGCCAGCAGTTTATTATGGGGACAGGGCATCGGCGAAACGGCGTACGAGCAGTACTTC
>.|TRBJ1-1|11|once|TRBV28
CASNGNAEAFF
TGTGCCAGCAACGGGAACGCTGAAGCTTTCTTT
>.|TRBJ2-5|14|.|TRBV7-2
CASSLAGGGETQYF
TGTGCCAGCAGCTTAGCGGGAGGGGGAGAGACCCAGTACTTC
>.|TRBJ2-1|12|.|TRBV10-2
CASSSGINEQFF
TGCGCCAGCAGTTCCGGGATCAATGAGCAGTTCTTC
>TRBD2|TRBJ2-7|16|few|TRBV19
CASSQLAGGLWREQYF
TGTGCCAGTAGTCAGCTAGCGGGAGGGCTGTGGCGGGAGCAGTACTTC
>.|TRBJ1-5|12|.|TRBV4-2
CASSQDRKRRHF
TGTGCCAGCAGCCAAGATCGCAAAAGGAGGCATTTT
>.|TRBJ2-3|16|.|TRBV15
CATSKSRTSSTDTQYF
TGTGCCACCAGCAAAAGTCGGACAAGTAGCACAGATACGCAGTATTTT
>TRBD1|TRBJ1-3|19|.|TRBV14
CASSHFRTGFSSPGNTIYF
TGTGCCAGCAGCCATTTTCGGACAGGATTTTCTTCCCCTGGAAACACCATATATTTT
>.|TRBJ2-5|14|.|TRBV7-9
CASSPIQGSETQYF
TGTGCCAGCAGCCCTATACAGGGTTCAGAGACCCAGTACTTC
>.|TRBJ1-5|15|.|TRBV27
CASSYSGVPNQPQHF
TGTGCCAGCAGTTACTCAGGGGTCCCTAATCAGCCCCAGCATTTT
>TRBD2|TRBJ2-1|12|.|TRBV7-9
CASSSSSGKKFF
TGTGCCAGCAGCTCGTCTAGCGGGAAGAAGTTCTTC
>.|TRBJ1-1|8|.|TRBV20-1
CTPGEAFF
TGCACACCAGGTGAAGCTTTCTTT
>TRBD2|TRBJ2-1|15|.|TRBV18
CASSQVAGAGSEQFF
TGTGCCAGCTCACAGGTAGCGGGAGCTGGGAGTGAGCAGTTCTTC
>TRBD2|TRBJ2-3|15|.|TRBV10-3
CAISESGTSTDTQYF
TGTGCCATCAGTGAAAGCGGGACGAGCACAGATACGCAGTATTTT